Following are 17 T cell receptor beta chains from one sample sequenced in a study of patients and donors after allogeneic stem cell transplantation (dated by TCRdb to 2019 to 2021). The library was made by RT-PCR. TCRdb names NextSeq 550 as the instrument used. TCRdb redid the processing of the public reads, applying fastp at Q25 and MiXCR, and retained in-frame beta chains. Every entry covers one CDR3 protein and lists the most common genes and DNA from its rows. Here the sample has about 960,000 distinct CDR3 sequences; roughly 18% occur a single time. In total, the top ten clones hold around 6% of the sample. Sequenced material: blood, either unsorted or a sorted T cell fraction (not recorded which). All receptors come from a human donor who was either an allogeneic HSCT recipient or a stem cell or donor lymphocyte infusion donor (not recorded which). It is not recorded whose cells these are; they may come from a transplant donor.

A single count supports this clonotype. This chain connects TRBV5-1 to TRBJ2-1; D might be TRBD2 (7 bases). The germline V and J ends were trimmed by 0 bases and 0 bases, with 13 bases remaining between them. The CDR3 covers 17 residues. Germline loops: CDR1 SGHRS, CDR2 YFSETQ. In DNA form, the CDR3 reads TGCGCCAGCAGCTTGGCCGGGGGGCTAAGCTCCTACAATGAGCAGTTCTTC. It translates to CASSLAGGLSSYNEQFF.

The chain recombines TRBV6-4 with TRBJ2-1; D is possibly TRBD1 (5 bases). In germline, CDR1 is MRHNA, CDR2 SNTAGT. This CDR3 region has 16 residues. Trimming removed 2 bases at V and 3 bases at J, with 14 bases between. DNA of the CDR3: TGTGCCAGCAGTGACCGCCGAAGACAGTTCTACAATGAGCAGTTCTTC. Translation: CASSDRRRQFYNEQFF.

V usage is TRBV20-1 and J usage is TRBJ1-1, with D possibly TRBD1 on 6 matching bases. Trimming removed 2 bases from V and 5 bases from J, with 18 bases in between. There are 15 residues in the CDR3. Germline V CDR1 and CDR2: DFQATT, SNEGSKA (reference sequence). This CDR3 reads CSARKAGHEGTEAFF. DNA of the CDR3: TGCAGTGCTAGAAAAGCGGGACACGAAGGGACTGAAGCTTTCTTT.

V and J are TRBV12-3 or TRBV12-4 and TRBJ1-5; tentatively, D is TRBD1 (5 bases). CDR3 length equals 16 residues. V lost 2 bases and J lost 3, with 14 bases in between. CDR3 sequence reads: CASSLTAGGDNQPQHF. In nucleotides, the CDR3 is TGTGCCAGCAGTTTAACCGCGGGAGGGGACAATCAGCCCCAGCATTTT.

This clonotype was seen only a few times. The gene calls are TRBV7-9 and TRBJ2-7; 9 bases match TRBD1. This CDR3 contains 16 residues. The trim removed 2 bases at V and 5 bases at J, leaving 10 bases unmatched. CDR1 and CDR2 from the germline V gene are SEHNR and FQNEAQ (reference sequence). CDR3 bases: TGTGCCAGCAGCTTATTAGTCGGGACAGGGATCCACGAGCAGTACTTC. Translating gives CASSLLVGTGIHEQYF.

The CDR3 DNA is TGTGCCAGCAGCCGGACAGGGGATGGAAACACCATATATTTT. Its protein product is CASSRTGDGNTIYF. This chain connects TRBV4-2 to TRBJ1-3, with TRBD1 matching over 9 bases. The germline gives CDR1 LGHNA, CDR2 YNFKEQ. With 4 bases clipped from V and 3 bases from J, the junction kept 1 base outside the gene matches. CDR3 size: 14 residues.

This CDR3 reads CASSGGQAKRGEQYF. DNA for the CDR3: TGTGCCAGCAGCGGCGGACAGGCAAAGAGGGGGGAGCAGTACTTC. V is TRBV2 and J is TRBJ2-7, with 7 bases lining up with TRBD1. CDR3 size: 15 residues. With 6 bases clipped from V and 7 bases from J, the junction kept 15 bases outside the gene matches. Germline CDR1 is SNHLY and CDR2 is FYNNEI.

The chain is built from TRBV12-3 or TRBV12-4 and TRBJ1-2; no reliable D call. This CDR3 is 15 amino acids long. The V end lost 4 bases, the J end lost 5 bases, and 17 bases lay between the germline ends. The CDR3 here is CASSSSEGLRYGYTF. The CDR3 DNA reads TGTGCCAGCAGTTCCTCGGAGGGCCTTAGGTATGGCTACACCTTC.

This chain uses TRBV4-2 with TRBJ2-1, with 7 bases that match TRBD2. Germline assignment: CDR1 LGHNA and CDR2 YNFKEQ. V gave up 4 bases and J gave up 0 bases; unmatched junction bases: 3. This CDR3 has 15 residues. CDR3 sequence (DNA): TGTGCCAGCAGCCGCCGGACTAGCTCCTACAATGAGCAGTTCTTC. This translates into CASSRRTSSYNEQFF.

The chain uses TRBV25-1 and TRBJ1-6, with D perhaps matching TRBD1 (5 bases). Germline values: CDR1 MGHDK, CDR2 SYGVNS. Trimming took 9 bases from V and 0 from J, leaving 15 bases between them. The CDR3 is 16 amino acids. The CDR3 DNA reads TGTGCCAGAGACCCAGGCGACAGCTCCTATAATTCACCCCTCCACTTT. Translation: CARDPGDSSYNSPLHF.

This clonotype was seen more than once but under ten times. The chain has TRBV29-1 and TRBJ2-7, with 13 bases fitting TRBD2. The junction had 7 bases not matched to a gene; V was cut back by 4 bases and J by 7 bases. The germline V gene encodes CDR1 SQVTM and CDR2 ANQGSEA. CDR3 length equals 14 residues. The CDR3 here is CSVGTSGRGKEQYF. The DNA of the CDR3 is TGCAGCGTTGGGACTAGCGGGAGAGGGAAGGAGCAGTACTTC.

The chain links TRBV27 to TRBJ2-1, with D tentatively TRBD2 (5 bases). V was clipped by 5 bases and J by 7 bases, with 21 bases between them. This CDR3 contains 16 residues. Germline CDR1 reads MNHEY; CDR2 reads SMNVEV (reference sequence). The CDR3 DNA is TGTGCCAGCAGTCCCCCCCCGCTCGGGGAGAGGAATGAGCAGTTCTTC. Protein: CASSPPPLGERNEQFF.

V and J are TRBV5-1 and TRBJ1-2; D call uncertain. The CDR3 length is 14 residues. Germline CDR1 is SGHRS and CDR2 is YFSETQ. Trimming left V 1 base short and J 4 bases short, with 11 bases between. CDR3 sequence reads: CASSLLPIRYGYTF. In nucleotides, the CDR3 is TGCGCCAGCAGCTTGTTACCGATACGCTATGGCTACACCTTC.

CDR3 in amino acids: CASSRGANQETQYF. CDR3 DNA sequence: TGCGCCAGCAGTCGAGGGGCCAACCAAGAGACCCAGTACTTC. This chain connects TRBV5-1 to TRBJ2-5; tentatively, D is TRBD1 or TRBD2 (5 bases each). Per the germline V gene, CDR1 is SGHRS and CDR2 is YFSETQ. Between the trimmed V and J ends, which lost 5 bases and 0 bases, there was a span of 11 bases. This CDR3 is 14 amino acids long.

This clonotype has more than one count but fewer than ten. The gene calls are TRBV4-1 and TRBJ1-6, with D possibly TRBD1 on 5 matching bases. V was cut by 0 bases and J by 8 bases, with 14 bases left in between. Per germline, CDR1 MGHRA and CDR2 YSYEKL. The CDR3 covers 16 residues. DNA for the CDR3: TGCGCCAGCAGCCAAGACGAGGGGAGGACCGATTCACCCCTCCACTTT. It codes for CASSQDEGRTDSPLHF.

The rearrangement links TRBV12-3 or TRBV12-4 to TRBJ1-1; D remains ambiguous. CDR3 length: 14 amino acids. V lost 3 bases and J lost 6, with 14 bases in between. The CDR3 protein is CASSFGWRAAEAFF. Written as DNA, the CDR3 is TGTGCCAGCAGTTTTGGGTGGCGGGCTGCTGAAGCTTTCTTT.

This clonotype came up a few times. The J gene is TRBJ1-2, the V gene TRBV21-1; the DNA was not used to check the table's D call, TRBD1. TRBV21-1 has pseudogene status. This CDR3 is built from 16 residues. CDR3 coding DNA: TGTGCCAGCAGCCCCCGTTCGGGGGGGGCCAAGACCGGCTACACCTTC. Translated, it gives CASSPRSGGAKTGYTF.